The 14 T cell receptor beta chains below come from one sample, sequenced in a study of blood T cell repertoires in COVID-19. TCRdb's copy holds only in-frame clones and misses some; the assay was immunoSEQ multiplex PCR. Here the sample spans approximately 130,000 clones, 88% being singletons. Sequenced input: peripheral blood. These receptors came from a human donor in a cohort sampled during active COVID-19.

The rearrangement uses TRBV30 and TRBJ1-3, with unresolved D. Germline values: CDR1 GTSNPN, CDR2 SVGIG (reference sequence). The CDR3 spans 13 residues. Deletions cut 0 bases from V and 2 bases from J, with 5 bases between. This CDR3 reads CAWSVTTGNTIYF. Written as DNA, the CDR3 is TGTGCCTGGAGTGTAACAACTGGAAACACCATATATTTT.

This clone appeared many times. CDR3 sequence (DNA): TGTGCCAGCAGTGTGTCAGGGCACCAGCCCCAGCATTTT. This gives the protein CASSVSGHQPQHF. This chain connects TRBV27 to TRBJ1-5, with a tentative D call TRBD1 (5 bases). The CDR3 has 13 residues. Trimming left V 5 bases short and J 7 bases short, with 12 bases between. Germline-derived CDR1 and CDR2 are MNHEY and SMNVEV (reference sequence).

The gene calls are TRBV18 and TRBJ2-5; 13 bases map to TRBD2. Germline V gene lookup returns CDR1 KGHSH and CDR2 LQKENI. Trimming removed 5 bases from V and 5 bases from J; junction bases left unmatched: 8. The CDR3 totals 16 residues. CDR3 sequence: CASSSGGLAGVETQYF. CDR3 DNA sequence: TGTGCCAGCTCATCGGGCGGACTAGCGGGAGTGGAGACCCAGTACTTC.

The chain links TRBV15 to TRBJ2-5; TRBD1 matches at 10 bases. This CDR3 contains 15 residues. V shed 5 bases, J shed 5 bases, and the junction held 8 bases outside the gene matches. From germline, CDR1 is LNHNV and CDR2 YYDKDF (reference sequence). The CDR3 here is CATSGDRGRAETQYF. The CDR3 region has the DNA TGTGCCACCAGCGGCGACAGGGGGCGGGCGGAGACCCAGTACTTC. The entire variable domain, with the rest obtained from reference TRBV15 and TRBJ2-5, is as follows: DAMVIQNPRYQVTQFGKPVTLSCSQTLNHNVMYWYQQKSSQAPKLLFHYYDKDFNNEADTPDNFQSRRPNTSFCFLDIRSPGLGDTAMYLCATSGDRGRAETQYFGPGTRLLVL.

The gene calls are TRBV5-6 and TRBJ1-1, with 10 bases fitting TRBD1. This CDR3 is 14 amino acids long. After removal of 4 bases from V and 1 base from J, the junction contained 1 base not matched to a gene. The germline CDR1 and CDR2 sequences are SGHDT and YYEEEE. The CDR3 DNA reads TGTGCCAGCAGCCGACAGGGGGCGAACACTGAAGCTTTCTTT. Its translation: CASSRQGANTEAFF. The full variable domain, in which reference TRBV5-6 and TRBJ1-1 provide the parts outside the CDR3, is DAGVTQSPTHLIKTRGQQVTLRCSPKSGHDTVSWYQQALGQGPQFIFQYYEEEERQRGNFPDRFSGHQFPNYSSELNVNALLLGDSALYLCASSRQGANTEAFFGQGTRLTVV.

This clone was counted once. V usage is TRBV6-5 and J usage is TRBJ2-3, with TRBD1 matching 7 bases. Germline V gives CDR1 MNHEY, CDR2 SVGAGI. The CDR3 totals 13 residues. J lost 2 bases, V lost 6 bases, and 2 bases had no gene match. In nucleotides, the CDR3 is TGTGCCAGCAGCGGACAGGTCACAGATACGCAGTATTTT. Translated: CASSGQVTDTQYF.

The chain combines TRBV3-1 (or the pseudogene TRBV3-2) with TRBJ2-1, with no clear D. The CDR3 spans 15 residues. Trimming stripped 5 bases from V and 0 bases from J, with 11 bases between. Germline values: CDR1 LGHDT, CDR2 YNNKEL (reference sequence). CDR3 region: CASSTEYPSYNEQFF. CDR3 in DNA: TGTGCCAGCAGCACAGAGTATCCCTCCTACAATGAGCAGTTCTTC.

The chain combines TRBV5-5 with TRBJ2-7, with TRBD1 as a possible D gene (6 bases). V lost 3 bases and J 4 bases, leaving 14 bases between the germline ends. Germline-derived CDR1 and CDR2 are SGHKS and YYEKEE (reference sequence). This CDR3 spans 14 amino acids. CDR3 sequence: CASSWGPGGYEQYF. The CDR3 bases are TGTGCCAGCAGCTGGGGGCCAGGTGGTTACGAGCAGTACTTC. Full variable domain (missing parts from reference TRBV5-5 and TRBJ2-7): DAGVTQSPTHLIKTRGQQVTLRCSPISGHKSVSWYQQVLGQGPQFIFQYYEKEERGRGNFPDRFSARQFPNYSSELNVNALLLGDSALYLCASSWGPGGYEQYFGPGTRLTVT.

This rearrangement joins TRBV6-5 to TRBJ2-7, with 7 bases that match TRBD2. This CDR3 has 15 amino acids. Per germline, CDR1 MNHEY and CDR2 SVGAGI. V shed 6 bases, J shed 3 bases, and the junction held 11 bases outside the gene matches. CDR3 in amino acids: CASRSLGGSFYEQYF. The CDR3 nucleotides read TGTGCCAGCAGGAGCCTTGGCGGGAGCTTCTACGAGCAGTACTTC.

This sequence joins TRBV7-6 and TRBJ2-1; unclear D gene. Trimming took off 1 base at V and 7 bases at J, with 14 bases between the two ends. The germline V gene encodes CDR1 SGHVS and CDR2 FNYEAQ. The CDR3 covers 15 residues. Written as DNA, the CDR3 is TGTGCCAGCAGCTTAGGGTCCCCGATGACTAATGAGCAGTTCTTC. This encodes CASSLGSPMTNEQFF.

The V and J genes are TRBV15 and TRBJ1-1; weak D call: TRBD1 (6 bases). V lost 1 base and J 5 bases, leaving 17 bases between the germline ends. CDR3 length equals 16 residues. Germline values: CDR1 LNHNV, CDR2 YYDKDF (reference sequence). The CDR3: CATSRAPGQIPTEAFF. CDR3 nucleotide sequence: TGTGCCACCAGCAGAGCTCCGGGACAAATACCGACTGAAGCTTTCTTT.

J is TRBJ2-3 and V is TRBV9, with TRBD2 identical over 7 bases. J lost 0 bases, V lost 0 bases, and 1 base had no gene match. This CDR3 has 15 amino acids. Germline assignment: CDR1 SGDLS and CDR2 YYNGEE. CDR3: CASSVGRGSTDTQYF. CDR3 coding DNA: TGTGCCAGCAGCGTAGGGCGGGGGAGCACAGATACGCAGTATTTT. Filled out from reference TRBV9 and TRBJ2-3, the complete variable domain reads DSGVTQTPKHLITATGQRVTLRCSPRSGDLSVYWYQQSLDQGLQFLIQYYNGEERAKGNILERFSAQQFPDLHSELNLSSLELGDSALYFCASSVGRGSTDTQYFGPGTRLTVL.

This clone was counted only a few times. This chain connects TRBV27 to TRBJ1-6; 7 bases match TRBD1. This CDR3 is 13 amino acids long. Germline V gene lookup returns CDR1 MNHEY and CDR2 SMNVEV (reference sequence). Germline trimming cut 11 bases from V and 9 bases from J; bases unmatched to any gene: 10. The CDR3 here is CASATGSISPLHF. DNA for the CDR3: TGTGCCTCGGCGACAGGGTCTATTTCACCCCTCCACTTT.

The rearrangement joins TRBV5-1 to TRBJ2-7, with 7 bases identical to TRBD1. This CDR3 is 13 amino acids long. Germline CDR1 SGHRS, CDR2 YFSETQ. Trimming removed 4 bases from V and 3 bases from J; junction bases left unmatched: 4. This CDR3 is CASSTGTDYEQYF. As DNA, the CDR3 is TGCGCCAGCAGCACCGGGACAGACTACGAGCAGTACTTC.